Following are 27 T cell receptor beta chains from one sample sequenced in a study of cytotoxic CD8 clonotypes in ibrutinib-treated CLL. Profiled with immunoSEQ multiplex PCR; TCRdb holds only in-frame clones, not every one. The profile shows approximately 67,000 clones, approximately 80% of them singletons. Sequenced material: PBMCs, taken at disease progression, from a patient treated with ibrutinib. All receptors come from a human donor with chronic lymphocytic leukemia.

The genes are TRBV5-1 and TRBJ1-1; D is possibly TRBD1 (5 bases). V was trimmed by 4 bases and J by 1 base, leaving 11 bases between them. Germline assignment: CDR1 SGHRS and CDR2 YFSETQ. There are 14 residues in the CDR3. CDR3 coding DNA: TGCGCCAGCAGCGCGACAGACTCGAACACTGAAGCTTTCTTT. Translating it yields CASSATDSNTEAFF.

The V and J genes are TRBV7-9 and TRBJ2-5, with D possibly TRBD2 on 6 matching bases. This CDR3 spans 13 amino acids. Germline CDR1 is SEHNR and CDR2 is FQNEAQ (reference sequence). Trimming cost V 6 bases and J 5 bases, with 13 bases left between them. The CDR3 coding sequence is TGTGCCAGCAGTCTAGCGATGGGGGAGACCCAGTACTTC. Protein: CASSLAMGETQYF.

The chain links TRBV5-1 to TRBJ2-2; 11 bases align to TRBD1. The CDR3 runs to 16 residues. V gave up 4 bases and J gave up 5 bases; unmatched junction bases: 7. The germline V gene has CDR1 SGHRS and CDR2 YFSETQ. The CDR3: CASSRGQGAGTGELFF. The CDR3 bases are TGCGCCAGCAGCAGAGGACAGGGGGCCGGTACCGGGGAGCTGTTTTTT.

This chain connects TRBV6-5 to TRBJ2-5; unclear D gene. The CDR3 is made up of 12 amino acids. Deletions cut 0 bases from V and 5 bases from J, with 4 bases between. The germline gives CDR1 MNHEY, CDR2 SVGAGI. The CDR3 is CASSYSSETQYF. CDR3 bases: TGTGCCAGCAGTTACTCTTCCGAGACCCAGTACTTC.

The rearrangement uses TRBV4-1 and TRBJ1-2, with D uncertain. This CDR3 is 14 amino acids long. The germline V gene has CDR1 MGHRA and CDR2 YSYEKL. The ends were cut back, 1 base at V and 4 bases at J, with 10 bases in the middle. In nucleotides, the CDR3 is TGCGCCAGCAGCCAAGCCCCGTTGGGCTATGGCTACACCTTC. It yields the protein CASSQAPLGYGYTF.

The chain carries TRBV7-3 and TRBJ1-1, with D perhaps TRBD1 (6 bases). The ends were cut back, 8 bases at V and 4 bases at J, with 11 bases in the middle. The CDR3 totals 12 residues. Germline CDR1 SGHTA, CDR2 FQGTGA. In DNA, the CDR3 is TGTGCCAGCGGGGGGCCTGGCACTGAAGCTTTCTTT. Residues: CASGGPGTEAFF.

The chain has TRBV7-8 and TRBJ1-5; D remains unclear. Trimming stripped 3 bases from V and 0 bases from J, with 9 bases between. The CDR3 is made up of 15 amino acids. Per the germline V gene, CDR1 is SGHVS and CDR2 is FQNEAQ. DNA of the CDR3: TGTGCCAGCAGCTTTGCAGCTAATAGCAATCAGCCCCAGCATTTT. Translation gives CASSFAANSNQPQHF.

The genes are TRBV11-2 and TRBJ1-1, with a weak D call TRBD1 (6 bases). Germline CDR1 is SGHAT and CDR2 is FQNNGV. Trimming removed 1 base at V and 0 bases at J, with 18 bases between. This CDR3 is 18 amino acids long. DNA of the CDR3: TGTGCCAGCAGCTTAGCCGAGGGGGGGCTCATCATGAACACTGAAGCTTTCTTT. Protein: CASSLAEGGLIMNTEAFF.

The V and J genes are TRBV7-3 and TRBJ2-1; 11 bases are a match to TRBD2. CDR3 size: 15 residues. V lost 1 base to trimming and J lost 10 bases; unmatched junction nucleotides: 6. Germline CDR1 and CDR2: SGHTA and FQGTGA. For the CDR3, the DNA is TGTGCCAGCAGCTTAAGAGGGACTAGCGGCAAGGAGCAGTTCTTC. It specifies CASSLRGTSGKEQFF.

The chain recombines TRBV6-5 with TRBJ2-1, with TRBD2 matching 10 bases. Germline trimming cut 4 bases from V and 10 bases from J; bases unmatched to any gene: 13. This CDR3 region has 16 residues. The germline CDR1 and CDR2 sequences are MNHEY and SVGAGI. The CDR3 coding sequence is TGTGCCAGCAGTTTCACCACTAGCGGGGTTGGAAGAGAGCAGTTCTTC. Amino acids: CASSFTTSGVGREQFF.

The chain combines TRBV6-5 with TRBJ2-1; perhaps TRBD1 as D (6 bases). Per germline, CDR1 MNHEY and CDR2 SVGAGI. This CDR3 has 14 residues. V was cut by 5 bases and J by 4 bases, with 12 bases left in between. The CDR3 nucleotides read TGTGCCAGCAGTCGCCTGACAGGTTACAATGAGCAGTTCTTC. Amino acids: CASSRLTGYNEQFF.

This clone was seen once. The chain links TRBV2 to TRBJ2-5; TRBD1 aligns across 10 bases. This CDR3 contains 15 residues. With 5 bases clipped from V and 4 bases from J, the junction kept 7 bases outside the gene matches. Germline-derived CDR1 and CDR2 are SNHLY and FYNNEI. Here the CDR3 DNA reads TGTGCCAGCAGTCCAAGGACAGGGGGACGAGAGACCCAGTACTTC. This translates into CASSPRTGGRETQYF.

The chain links TRBV23-1 to TRBJ2-7; either TRBD1 or TRBD2 may fit D (5 bases each). TRBV23-1 is reported as an ORF; its role is uncertain. V was trimmed by 8 bases and J by 5 bases, leaving 22 bases between them. The CDR3 loop spans 15 amino acids. The CDR3 reads CASPQSLGVRHEQYF. The CDR3, as DNA: TGCGCCAGCCCCCAGTCTCTGGGGGTCCGCCACGAGCAGTACTTC.

The chain joins TRBV11-2 to TRBJ2-3; TRBD2 aligns across 8 bases. Trimming at V came to 1 base and at J to 9 bases, leaving 3 bases not matched to a gene. Germline V gene lookup returns CDR1 SGHAT and CDR2 FQNNGV. The CDR3 has 13 amino acids. The CDR3 reads CASSLGRGDTQYF. In nucleotides, the CDR3 is TGTGCCAGCAGCTTAGGGCGGGGGGACACGCAGTATTTT.

The chain combines TRBV19 with TRBJ2-6; D is unclear. V lost 9 bases and J 0 bases, leaving 12 bases between the germline ends. Per germline, CDR1 LNHDA and CDR2 SQIVND (reference sequence). The CDR3 totals 15 residues. The chain's CDR3 is CASNSIYSGANVLTF. DNA for the CDR3: TGTGCCAGCAATTCCATTTACTCTGGGGCCAACGTCCTGACTTTC.

The V gene is TRBV5-6, the J gene TRBJ2-7; D might be TRBD1 or TRBD2, each matching 6 bases. With 0 bases removed from V and 5 bases from J, the gap between germline ends came to 12 bases. CDR1 is SGHDT, CDR2 YYEEEE, per germline. The length of the CDR3 is 14 residues. The CDR3 spells CASSLEWRGNEQYF. Written as DNA, the CDR3 is TGTGCCAGCAGCTTGGAATGGAGGGGGAACGAGCAGTACTTC. Full variable domain (outside the CDR3, taken from reference TRBV5-6 and TRBJ2-7): DAGVTQSPTHLIKTRGQQVTLRCSPKSGHDTVSWYQQALGQGPQFIFQYYEEEERQRGNFPDRFSGHQFPNYSSELNVNALLLGDSALYLCASSLEWRGNEQYFGPGTRLTVT.

V gene TRBV4-2 combines with J gene TRBJ1-1, with D perhaps matching TRBD1 (5 bases). Per germline, CDR1 LGHNA and CDR2 YNFKEQ. The CDR3 is 17 residues long. V lost 2 bases to trimming and J lost 0 bases, with 16 bases between them. CDR3 nucleotides: TGTGCCAGCAGCCAATCACCGGGACGGAACATGAACACTGAAGCTTTCTTT. The encoded protein is CASSQSPGRNMNTEAFF.

The chain uses TRBV19 and TRBJ1-1; TRBD1 aligns across 7 bases. Unmatched junction bases numbered 7, after V lost 5 bases and J lost 1 base. This CDR3 spans 15 amino acids. The V gene's germline CDR1 is LNHDA and CDR2 SQIVND (reference sequence). The CDR3 loop reads CASSGFQGGNTEAFF. CDR3 sequence (DNA): TGTGCCAGTAGTGGATTTCAGGGGGGGAACACTGAAGCTTTCTTT.

The chain joins TRBV5-1 to TRBJ2-3, with TRBD2 matching 12 bases. The CDR3 has 15 amino acids. V shed 4 bases and J 5 bases; nucleotides not matched to a gene: 5. Germline-derived CDR1 and CDR2 are SGHRS and YFSETQ. The DNA of the CDR3 is TGCGCCAGCAGCCTGACTAGCGGGAGTCTAGATACGCAGTATTTT. It yields the protein CASSLTSGSLDTQYF.

The rearrangement joins TRBV10-3 to TRBJ2-6; perhaps TRBD1 as D (5 bases). V lost 0 bases and J lost 0, with 9 bases in between. The CDR3 spans 17 residues. Germline loops: CDR1 ENHRY, CDR2 SYGVKD. The CDR3 nucleotides are TGTGCCATCAGTGAGTCTCAGGGCCGCTCTGGGGCCAACGTCCTGACTTTC. This codes for CAISESQGRSGANVLTF.

The rearrangement uses TRBV4-1 and TRBJ2-7; D gene unclear. Trimming pared 1 base from V and 6 bases from J, leaving 4 bases between. Germline assignment: CDR1 MGHRA and CDR2 YSYEKL. This CDR3 comprises 11 residues. Here the CDR3 reads CASSQGFEQYF. The CDR3, as DNA: TGCGCCAGCAGCCAAGGGTTCGAGCAGTACTTC.

The rearrangement links TRBV15 to TRBJ1-5; D is undetermined. Germline V lookup: CDR1 LNHNV, CDR2 YYDKDF (reference sequence). Trimming stripped 3 bases from V and 0 bases from J, with 9 bases between. This CDR3 region has 15 residues. CDR3 bases: TGTGCCACCAGCAGGGCCTTAACTAGCAATCAGCCCCAGCATTTT. As protein: CATSRALTSNQPQHF. Together with reference TRBV15 and TRBJ1-5, the CDR3 gives the full variable domain: DAMVIQNPRYQVTQFGKPVTLSCSQTLNHNVMYWYQQKSSQAPKLLFHYYDKDFNNEADTPDNFQSRRPNTSFCFLDIRSPGLGDTAMYLCATSRALTSNQPQHFGDGTRLSIL.

The chain is built from TRBV18 and TRBJ2-5; 12 bases are a match to TRBD2. Unmatched junction bases numbered 9, after V lost 6 bases and J lost 4 bases. Germline V lookup: CDR1 KGHSH, CDR2 LQKENI. The CDR3 totals 16 residues. The CDR3 spells CASSARLAGALETQYF. In nucleotides, the CDR3 is TGTGCCAGCTCGGCCAGACTAGCGGGAGCTCTAGAGACCCAGTACTTC.

The V gene is TRBV2, the J gene TRBJ2-3, with 7 positions matching TRBD1. The CDR3 spans 14 residues. Trimming at V came to 6 bases and at J to 4 bases, leaving 7 bases not matched to a gene. In germline, CDR1 is SNHLY, CDR2 FYNNEI. Written as DNA, the CDR3 is TGTGCCAGCAGGGCCGGGACAGCGTCAGATACGCAGTATTTT. This sequence encodes CASRAGTASDTQYF.

This clone was seen once. The CDR3 DNA reads as TGTGCCAGCAGTTACTCGGGGCAGGCGGCTGAAAAACTGTTTTTT. Translated: CASSYSGQAAEKLFF. The chain has TRBV6-5 and TRBJ1-4, with D tentatively TRBD1 (5 bases). Germline CDR1 reads MNHEY; CDR2 reads SVGAGI. Between the trimmed V and J ends, which lost 0 bases and 7 bases, there was a span of 12 bases. The CDR3 runs to 15 residues.

V gene TRBV6-5 combines with J gene TRBJ2-7, with D hard to call. The CDR3 has 15 amino acids. Looked up from germline, CDR1 is MNHEY and CDR2 is SVGAGI. With 0 bases removed from V and 6 bases from J, the gap between germline ends came to 15 bases. The CDR3 DNA reads as TGTGCCAGCAGTTACTCGGTAGCCGGCTCGCGCGAGCAGTACTTC. This sequence encodes CASSYSVAGSREQYF.

This clone was picked up one time. This chain uses TRBV7-3 with TRBJ2-1, with 8 nucleotides matching TRBD2. V lost 0 bases and J lost 5; bases outside the gene matches: 0. The CDR3 has 14 amino acids. The V gene's germline CDR1 is SGHTA and CDR2 FQGTGA. The CDR3 bases are TGTGCCAGCAGCTTAACACTAGCGGACAATGAGCAGTTCTTC. It encodes CASSLTLADNEQFF.